The T cell receptor (beta chain) described here comes from a study of T cells after yellow fever vaccination (dated by TCRdb to between 2017 and 2020). Some background on the complete study: The SMART-Seq v4 Ultra Low Input RNA kit was used to prepare libraries from fractions with low cell numbers. Bulk TCR alpha and beta repertoires were sequenced longitudinally to track T-cell clones before and after primary and booster YFV17D yellow fever vaccination. Two healthy male donors made up the cohort, one aged 18 to 30 years and the other aged 30 to 39 years. Blood samples were taken at several timepoints before and after primary and secondary immunization, and bulk PBMC replicates and cell subsets were isolated.

This clonotype was observed once. Its antigen is not yet known. No much larger clone is present one base from it, and per-base qualities are unavailable. Evidence from one read is weak. Broader findings and caveats from the paper: Compared with the primary T-cell response, the secondary T-cell response was weaker but faster, peaking on day 5 rather than day 15. After the booster, most clones that had expanded after primary vaccination were detected again (around 96% of CD4 and around nine tenths of CD8), suggesting broad maintenance of memory. A small share of clonotypes was detected in both CD4 and CD8 compartments, with the overlap likely arising from convergent recombination. Because only a couple of donors were included in the study, the extent to which the findings can be generalized is limited. Because abundant contaminating clonotypes from the bulk population could be contained in FACS-sorted repertoires, computational filtering was required.

The treatment or condition label corresponds to: live attenuated yellow fever vaccine strain. At every blood-draw timepoint, two biological replicates of bulk PBMCs were collected. A standard Ficoll-Paque protocol was used to isolate PBMCs from peripheral blood. TriZol was used to extract RNA from bulk PBMCs, CD4 and CD8 fractions, and dextramer-positive and dextramer-negative fractions. Sequencing was performed on an Illumina NovaSeq 6000. TCR cDNA was made using 5'RACE template switching, a step that added a universal primer site and unique molecular identifiers. cDNA synthesis was primed from both the TCR alpha and TCR beta constant segments. Two PCR steps were used to amplify libraries, with sample barcodes and sequencing adapters being added in the second step. Sequencing of libraries was performed on Illumina HiSeq 2500 (2x100 bp) or NovaSeq (2x150 bp). Processing in the source paper ran as follows. Demultiplexing of reads and collapsing into UMI consensus sequences were performed with MIGEC, and V(D)J alignment was carried out with MiXCR. Vaccine-responding clonotypes were identified with edgeR using replicate PBMC samples, with FDR below 0.01 and a log2 fold change above 5 up to day 15 being required. Bulk clonotypes were assigned CD4 or CD8 identity according to which sequenced CD4 or CD8 repertoire held them at higher abundance. TCRdb handled the public reads itself, with Q25 trimming in fastp and clone calling in MiXCR, and kept productive beta chains. Rows matching on CDR3 protein sequence are summarized as one entry with the most common DNA and genes. The V and J calls and clone size are TCRdb's, not the authors'. The sample table records fewer than 500,000 distinct CDR3 sequences; roughly 20% of these occur just once. The ten largest clones capture 15% to 20% of the sample.

From the cysteine through the phenylalanine, the CDR3 covers 16 amino acids. Kept here is only the CDR3 DNA, which spans 48 bases and is read in frame from base 1. CDR1 SEHNR and CDR2 FQNEAQ are derived from the germline V gene (reference sequence). The germline ends are 10 bases apart after V is trimmed by 4 bases and J by 0 bases. The source material was PBMCs, sampled before the yellow fever booster vaccination. The TCR comes from a man aged 18 to 35 who received the YFV17D yellow fever vaccine. The rearrangement combines TRBV7-9 with TRBJ2-6, with an unclear D gene assignment. CDR3 reads: CASSSERVSGANVLTF. Here is the DNA: TGTGCCAGCAGCTCCGAGCGAGTCTCTGGGGCCAACGTCCTGACTTTC.